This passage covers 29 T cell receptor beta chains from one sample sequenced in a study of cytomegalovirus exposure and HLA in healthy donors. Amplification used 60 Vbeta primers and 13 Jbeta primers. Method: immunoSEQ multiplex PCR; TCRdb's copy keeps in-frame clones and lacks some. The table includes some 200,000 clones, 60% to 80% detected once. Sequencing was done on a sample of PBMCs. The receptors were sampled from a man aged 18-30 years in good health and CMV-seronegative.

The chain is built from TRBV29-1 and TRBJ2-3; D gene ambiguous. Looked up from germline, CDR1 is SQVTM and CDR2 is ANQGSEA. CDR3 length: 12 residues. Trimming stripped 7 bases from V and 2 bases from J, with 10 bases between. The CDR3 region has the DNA TGCAGCGCAGATTACCTCACAGATACGCAGTATTTT. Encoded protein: CSADYLTDTQYF.

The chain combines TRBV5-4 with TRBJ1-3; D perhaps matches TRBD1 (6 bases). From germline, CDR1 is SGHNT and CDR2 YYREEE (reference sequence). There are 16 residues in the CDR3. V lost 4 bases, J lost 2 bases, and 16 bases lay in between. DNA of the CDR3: TGTGCCAGCAGCCGAGAAGGGGGGGCAGCTGGAAACACCATATATTTT. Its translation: CASSREGGAAGNTIYF.

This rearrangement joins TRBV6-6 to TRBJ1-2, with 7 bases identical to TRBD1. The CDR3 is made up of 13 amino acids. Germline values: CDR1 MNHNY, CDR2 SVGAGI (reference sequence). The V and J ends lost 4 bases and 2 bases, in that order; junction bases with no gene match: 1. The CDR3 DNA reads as TGTGCCAGCAGTTCGGACAGGAACTATGGCTACACCTTC. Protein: CASSSDRNYGYTF.

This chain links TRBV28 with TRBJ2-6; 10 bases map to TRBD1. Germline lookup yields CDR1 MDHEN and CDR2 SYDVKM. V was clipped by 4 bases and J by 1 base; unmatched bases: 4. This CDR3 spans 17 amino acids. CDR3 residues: CASSSRQGASGANVLTF. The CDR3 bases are TGTGCCAGCAGTTCCAGACAGGGGGCGTCTGGGGCCAACGTCCTGACTTTC.

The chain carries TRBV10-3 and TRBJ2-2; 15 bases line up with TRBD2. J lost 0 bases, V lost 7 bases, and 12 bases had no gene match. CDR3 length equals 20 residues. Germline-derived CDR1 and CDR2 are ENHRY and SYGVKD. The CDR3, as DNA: TGTGCCATCAAGGTTGGAGGACTAGCGGGAGGGTTCGCGAACACCGGGGAGCTGTTTTTT. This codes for CAIKVGGLAGGFANTGELFF.

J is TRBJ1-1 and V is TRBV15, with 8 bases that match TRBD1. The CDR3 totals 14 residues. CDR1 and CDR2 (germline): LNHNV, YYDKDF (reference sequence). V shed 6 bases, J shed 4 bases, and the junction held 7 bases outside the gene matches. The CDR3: CATRMTGAGTEAFF. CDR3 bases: TGTGCCACCAGAATGACAGGGGCGGGCACTGAAGCTTTCTTT.

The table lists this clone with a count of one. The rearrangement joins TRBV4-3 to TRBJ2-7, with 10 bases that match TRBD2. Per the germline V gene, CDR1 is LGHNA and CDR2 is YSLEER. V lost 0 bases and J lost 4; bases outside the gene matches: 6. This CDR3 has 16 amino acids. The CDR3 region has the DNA TGCGCCAGCAGCCAAGATGGGCTAGCGGGGGAATACGAGCAGTACTTC. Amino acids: CASSQDGLAGEYEQYF.

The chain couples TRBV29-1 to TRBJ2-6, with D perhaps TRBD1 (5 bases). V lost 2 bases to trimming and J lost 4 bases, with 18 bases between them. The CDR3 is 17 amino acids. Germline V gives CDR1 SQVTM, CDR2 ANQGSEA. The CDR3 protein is CSVEQGLEGPGANVLTF. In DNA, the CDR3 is TGCAGCGTTGAACAGGGATTGGAAGGACCCGGGGCCAACGTCCTGACTTTC.

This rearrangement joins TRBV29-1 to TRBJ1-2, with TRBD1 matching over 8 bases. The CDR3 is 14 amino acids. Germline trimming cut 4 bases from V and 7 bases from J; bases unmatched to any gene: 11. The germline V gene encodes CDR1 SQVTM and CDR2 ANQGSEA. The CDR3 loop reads CSVVVSRTGSGYTF. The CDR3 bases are TGCAGCGTTGTAGTTAGCAGGACAGGGAGTGGCTACACCTTC.

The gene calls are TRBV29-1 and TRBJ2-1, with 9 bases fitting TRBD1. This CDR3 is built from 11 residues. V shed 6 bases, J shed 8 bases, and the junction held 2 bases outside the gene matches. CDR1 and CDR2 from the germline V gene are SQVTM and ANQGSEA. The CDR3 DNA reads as TGCAGCGTCAGACAGGGGGATGAGCAGTTCTTC. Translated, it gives CSVRQGDEQFF.

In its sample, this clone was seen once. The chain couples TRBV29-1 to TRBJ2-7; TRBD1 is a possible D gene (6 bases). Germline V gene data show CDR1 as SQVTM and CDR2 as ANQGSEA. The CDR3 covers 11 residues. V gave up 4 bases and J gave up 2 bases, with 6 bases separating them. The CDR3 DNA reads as TGCAGCGTTGGACAGGCCTACGAGCAGTACTTC. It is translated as CSVGQAYEQYF.

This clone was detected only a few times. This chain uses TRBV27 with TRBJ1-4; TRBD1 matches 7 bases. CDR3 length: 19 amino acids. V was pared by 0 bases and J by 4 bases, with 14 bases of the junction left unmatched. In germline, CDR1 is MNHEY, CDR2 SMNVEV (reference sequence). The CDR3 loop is CASSLSFLGQIHVNEKLFF. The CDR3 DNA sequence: TGTGCCAGCAGTTTATCGTTTTTGGGACAGATCCACGTTAATGAAAAACTGTTTTTT.

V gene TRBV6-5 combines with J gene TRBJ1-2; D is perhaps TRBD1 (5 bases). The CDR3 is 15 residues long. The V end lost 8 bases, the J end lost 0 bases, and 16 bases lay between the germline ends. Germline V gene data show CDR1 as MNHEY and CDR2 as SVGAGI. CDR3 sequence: CASSRTLDSNYGYTF. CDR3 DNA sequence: TGTGCCAGCTCACGGACATTAGACTCTAACTATGGCTACACCTTC.

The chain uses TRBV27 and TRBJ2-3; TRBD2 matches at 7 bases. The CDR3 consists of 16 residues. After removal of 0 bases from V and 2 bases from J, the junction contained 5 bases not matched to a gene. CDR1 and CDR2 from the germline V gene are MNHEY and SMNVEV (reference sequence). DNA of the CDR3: TGTGCCAGCAGTTTATCGAGCGGGGAGAACACAGATACGCAGTATTTT. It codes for CASSLSSGENTDTQYF.

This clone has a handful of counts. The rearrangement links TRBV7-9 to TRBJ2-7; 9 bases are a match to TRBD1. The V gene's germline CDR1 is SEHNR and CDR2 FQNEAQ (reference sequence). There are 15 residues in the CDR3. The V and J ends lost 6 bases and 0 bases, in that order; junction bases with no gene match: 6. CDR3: CASSLDRGFSYEQYF. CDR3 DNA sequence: TGTGCCAGCAGTTTGGACAGGGGATTCTCCTACGAGCAGTACTTC.

The CDR3 spells CASSQGGGRQFF. CDR3 nucleotide sequence: TGTGCCAGCAGCCAGGGGGGTGGGAGGCAGTTCTTC. The chain combines TRBV7-3 with TRBJ2-1; tentative D call: TRBD1 (7 bases). CDR3 size: 12 residues. V dropped 5 bases and J dropped 12 bases, with 14 bases sitting between them. Germline-derived CDR1 and CDR2 are SGHTA and FQGTGA.

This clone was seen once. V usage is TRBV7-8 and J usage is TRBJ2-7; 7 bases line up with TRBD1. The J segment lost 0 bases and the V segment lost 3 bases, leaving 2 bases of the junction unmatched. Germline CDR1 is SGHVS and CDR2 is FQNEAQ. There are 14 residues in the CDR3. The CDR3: CASSLGQTSYEQYF. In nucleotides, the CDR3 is TGTGCCAGCAGCTTGGGACAGACCTCCTACGAGCAGTACTTC. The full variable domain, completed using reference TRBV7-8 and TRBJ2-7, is GAGVSQSPRYKVAKRGQDVALRCDPISGHVSLFWYQQALGQGPEFLTYFQNEAQLDKSGLPSDRFFAERPEGSVSTLKIQRTQQEDSAVYLCASSLGQTSYEQYFGPGTRLTVT.

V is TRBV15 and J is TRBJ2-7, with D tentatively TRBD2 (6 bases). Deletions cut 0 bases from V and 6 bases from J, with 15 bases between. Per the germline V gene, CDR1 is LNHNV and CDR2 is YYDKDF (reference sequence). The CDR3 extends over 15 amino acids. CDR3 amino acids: CATSRDLGSSGEQYF. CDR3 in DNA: TGTGCCACCAGCAGAGATTTAGGTAGTAGCGGCGAGCAGTACTTC.

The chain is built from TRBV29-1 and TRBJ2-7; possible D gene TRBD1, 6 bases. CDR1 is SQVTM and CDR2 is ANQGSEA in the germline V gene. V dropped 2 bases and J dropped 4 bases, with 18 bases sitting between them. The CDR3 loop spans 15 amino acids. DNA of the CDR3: TGCAGCGTTGAAAGCAGGACAGTCGTATCTTACGAGCAGTACTTC. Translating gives CSVESRTVVSYEQYF.

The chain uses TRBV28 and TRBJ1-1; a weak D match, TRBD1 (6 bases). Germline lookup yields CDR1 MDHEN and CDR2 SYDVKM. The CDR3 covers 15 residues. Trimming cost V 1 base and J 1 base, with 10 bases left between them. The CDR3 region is CASSLFRDKNTEAFF. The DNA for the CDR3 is TGTGCCAGCAGTTTATTTCGGGACAAGAACACTGAAGCTTTCTTT.

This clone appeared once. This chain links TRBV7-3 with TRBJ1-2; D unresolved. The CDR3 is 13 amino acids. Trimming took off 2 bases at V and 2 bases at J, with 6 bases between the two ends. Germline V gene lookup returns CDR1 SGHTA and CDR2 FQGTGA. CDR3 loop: CASSLDNNYGYTF. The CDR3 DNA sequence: TGTGCCAGCAGCTTAGACAACAACTATGGCTACACCTTC.

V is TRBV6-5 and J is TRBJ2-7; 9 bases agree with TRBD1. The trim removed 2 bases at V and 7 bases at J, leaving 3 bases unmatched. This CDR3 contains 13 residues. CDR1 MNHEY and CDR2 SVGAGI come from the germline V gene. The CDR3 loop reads CASSYRTGVEQYF. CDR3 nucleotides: TGTGCCAGCAGTTACAGGACAGGGGTTGAGCAGTACTTC.

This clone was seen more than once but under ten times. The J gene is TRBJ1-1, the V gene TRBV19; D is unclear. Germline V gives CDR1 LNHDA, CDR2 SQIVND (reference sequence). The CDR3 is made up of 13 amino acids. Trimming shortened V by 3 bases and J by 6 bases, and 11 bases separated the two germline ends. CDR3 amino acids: CASSIGGVPEAFF. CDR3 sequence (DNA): TGTGCCAGTAGTATTGGCGGGGTACCTGAAGCTTTCTTT. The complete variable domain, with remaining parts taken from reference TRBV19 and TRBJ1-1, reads DGGITQSPKYLFRKEGQNVTLSCEQNLNHDAMYWYRQDPGQGLRLIYYSQIVNDFQKGDIAEGYSVSREKKESFPLTVTSAQKNPTAFYLCASSIGGVPEAFFGQGTRLTVV.

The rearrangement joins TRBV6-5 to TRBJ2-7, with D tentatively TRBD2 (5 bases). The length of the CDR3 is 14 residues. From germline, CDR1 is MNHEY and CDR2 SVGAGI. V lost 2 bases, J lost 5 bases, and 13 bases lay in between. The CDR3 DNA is TGTGCCAGCAGTTACGAGGGCCAGGCCGACGAGCAGTACTTC. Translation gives CASSYEGQADEQYF.

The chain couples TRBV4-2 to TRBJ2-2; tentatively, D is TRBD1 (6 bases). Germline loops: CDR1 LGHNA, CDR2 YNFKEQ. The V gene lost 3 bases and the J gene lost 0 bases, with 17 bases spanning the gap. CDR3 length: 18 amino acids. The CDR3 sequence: CASSHESGEGANTGELFF. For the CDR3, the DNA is TGTGCCAGCAGCCATGAATCAGGGGAAGGGGCGAACACCGGGGAGCTGTTTTTT.

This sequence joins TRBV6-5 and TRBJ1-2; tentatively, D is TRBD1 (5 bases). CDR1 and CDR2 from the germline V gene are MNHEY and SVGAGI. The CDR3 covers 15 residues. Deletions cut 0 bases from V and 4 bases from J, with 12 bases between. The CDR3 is CASSYSGDRTYGYTF. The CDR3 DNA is TGTGCCAGCAGTTACTCCGGAGACAGAACCTATGGCTACACCTTC.

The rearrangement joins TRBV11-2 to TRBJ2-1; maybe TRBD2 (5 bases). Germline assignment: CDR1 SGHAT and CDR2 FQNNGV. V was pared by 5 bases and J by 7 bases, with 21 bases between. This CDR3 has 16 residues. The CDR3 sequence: CASSPEGTVGLNEQFF. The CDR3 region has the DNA TGTGCCAGCAGCCCCGAGGGCACGGTAGGCTTGAATGAGCAGTTCTTC.

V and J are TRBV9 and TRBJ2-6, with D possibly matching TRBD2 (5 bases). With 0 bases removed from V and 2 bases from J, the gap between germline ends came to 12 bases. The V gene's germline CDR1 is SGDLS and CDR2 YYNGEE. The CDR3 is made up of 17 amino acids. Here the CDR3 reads CASSVARAPTGANVLTF. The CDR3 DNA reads TGTGCCAGCAGCGTAGCGAGGGCTCCCACTGGGGCCAACGTCCTGACTTTC.

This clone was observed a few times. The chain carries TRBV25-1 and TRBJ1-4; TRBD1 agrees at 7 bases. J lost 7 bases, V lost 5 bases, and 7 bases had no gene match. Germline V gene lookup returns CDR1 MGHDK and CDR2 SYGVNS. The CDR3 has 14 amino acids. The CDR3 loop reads CASSRTGVIEKLFF. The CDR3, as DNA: TGTGCCAGCAGTAGGACAGGAGTAATTGAAAAACTGTTTTTT.